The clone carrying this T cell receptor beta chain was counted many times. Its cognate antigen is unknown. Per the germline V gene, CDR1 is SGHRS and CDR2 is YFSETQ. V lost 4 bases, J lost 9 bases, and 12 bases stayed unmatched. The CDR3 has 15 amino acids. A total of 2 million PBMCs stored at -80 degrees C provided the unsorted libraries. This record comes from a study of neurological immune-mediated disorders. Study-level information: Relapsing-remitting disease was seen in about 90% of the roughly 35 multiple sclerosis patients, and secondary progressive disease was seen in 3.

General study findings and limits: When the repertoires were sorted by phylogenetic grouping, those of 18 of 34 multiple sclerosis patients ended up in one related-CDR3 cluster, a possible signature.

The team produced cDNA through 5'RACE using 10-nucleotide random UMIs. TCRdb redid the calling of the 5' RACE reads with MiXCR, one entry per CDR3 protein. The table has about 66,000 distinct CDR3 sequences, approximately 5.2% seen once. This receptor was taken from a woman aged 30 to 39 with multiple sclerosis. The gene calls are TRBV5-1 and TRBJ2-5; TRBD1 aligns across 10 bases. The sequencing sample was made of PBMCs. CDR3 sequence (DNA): TGCGCCAGCAGCCCCTGGGACAGGGGTCAAGGGGCCCAGTACTTC. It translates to CASSPWDRGQGAQYF.